This TCR beta chain is drawn from a study of cytomegalovirus exposure and HLA in healthy donors. This clone was counted only a few times. Losses at the gene ends were 4 bases for V and 7 bases for J; bases not matched to a gene: 10. The V gene's germline CDR1 is SGHDT and CDR2 YYEEEE. The CDR3 covers 15 residues. Sequencing used immunoSEQ multiplex PCR; TCRdb keeps in-frame clones, though not all of them. The sample lists about 150,000 clones; roughly 91% were seen once. This rearrangement joins TRBV5-6 to TRBJ2-7; 11 bases map to TRBD2. Sequencing used PBMCs. The source of this sequence is a woman under 30 in good health and CMV-seropositive. CDR3 nucleotides: TGTGCCAGCAGCGGACAACTAGCGGGAGTAGAAGAGCAGTACTTC. Translated, it gives CASSGQLAGVEEQYF.